The clone carrying this T cell receptor (beta chain) was seen at least ten times. The antigen is unknown. Indicated time point: sample taken at primary tumor resection. Extraction of whole RNA from tumor, nontumor lung or frozen PBMC preceded unsorted sequencing. The cohort: 70 to 75 early-stage, untreated non-small cell lung cancer patients. This record comes from a study of spatial heterogeneity in lung cancer. Study-wide background: For the average unique TCR and UMI combination, more than eight occurrences appeared in raw reads.

The study's findings and limits: Tumor TCRs that were ubiquitous and expanded showed up in blood more at resection than follow-up.

On each TCR cDNA molecule, a unique molecular identifier was present. TCRdb reprocessed the 5' RACE reads with MiXCR, giving one entry per CDR3 protein. Of some 21,000 distinct CDR3 sequences in the sample, about 3% are singletons; the top ten hold 29%. V was cut by 3 bases and J by 0 bases, with 13 bases left in between. The germline CDR1 and CDR2 sequences are SGDLS and YYNGEE. CDR3 length equals 16 residues. Source: PBMCs, taken at surgery. This chain links TRBV9 with TRBJ1-5, with D perhaps matching TRBD1 (6 bases). This clonotype was obtained from a female donor with early-stage non-small cell lung cancer. The DNA of the CDR3 is TGTGCCAGCAGCGCTTCAGGGGAGGATAGCAATCAGCCCCAGCATTTT. Protein sequence: CASSASGEDSNQPQHF.